This T cell receptor beta chain originates from a study of OX40 agonist ivuxolimab in advanced cancers. About the full investigation: Ivuxolimab was an agonistic, fully human IgG2 monoclonal antibody directed against OX40 (CD134), a costimulatory receptor. The dose-escalation cohort was approximately 83% male with a mean age of approximately 60 years, ranging from roughly 23 to 80. Of the approximately 53 patients in dose escalation, 19 had hepatocellular carcinoma, about 15 had melanoma, 9 had renal cell carcinoma and 9 had head and neck cancer. The paper describes the monotherapy dose-escalation part (N ≈ 51 patients) of the phase I trial of ivuxolimab. Peripheral TCRbeta sequencing aimed to test whether ivuxolimab altered TCR sequence diversity and caused clonal T-cell expansion. Prior anti-PD-1, anti-PD-L1 or anti-CTLA-4 therapy was permitted, and about 40% of dose-escalation patients had received checkpoint inhibitors. Partial responses occurred in three dose-escalation patients: two with cutaneous melanoma and one with hepatocellular carcinoma. Intravenous ivuxolimab was administered to patients every 2 weeks at six dose levels: 0.01, 0.1, 0.3, 1.5, 3 and 10 mg/kg. The paper as a whole reports these results and caveats: Which antigens the clonally expanded peripheral T cells were specific for was not determined. At doses of 0.1 to 3.0 mg/kg, clonal expansion of both CD4+ and CD8+ blood T cells was observed from baseline to week 6. After ivuxolimab, CD8+ T cells had more expanded clones than CD4+ T cells on average. Low levels of normalized T-cell clonal expansion were also seen in some patients who did not respond. In the 0.1-3.0 mg/kg groups, partial responders had among the lowest normalized peripheral clonal expansion, particularly in CD8+ T cells.

Turning to this clone: This receptor's antigen is unknown. Per-base quality was not reported, and no clone a single base away is much larger than it.

The trial excluded patients who had a history of autoimmune disease or were on systemic immunosuppression. Peripheral blood for TCR sequencing was collected from all dose cohorts at baseline, on cycle 4 day 1, and on cycle 7 day 1. Samples were obtained from an open-label, multicenter, first-in-human phase I dose-escalation trial of ivuxolimab. The trial enrolled adults with locally advanced or metastatic head and neck squamous cell, hepatocellular, melanoma or renal cell carcinoma. Before TCR sequencing, CD4+ T cells and CD8+ T cells were sorted from peripheral blood as separate populations. To sequence the TCRbeta CDR3 region, genomic DNA was isolated from the sorted cells. TCRbeta CDR3 regions were sequenced using the immunoSEQ Assay. The table comes from immuneACCESS by way of TCRdb, which keeps in-frame sequences with V and J called. Part of the clones is missing from these tables; in studies checked, under half for an unresolved V gene and the rest for unknown reasons. This sample lists fewer than 100,000 clones; 65% to 85% were detected once. About 0.73% of the sample goes to the ten largest clones.

The CDR3 numbers 13 residues from cysteine through phenylalanine. Only the CDR3 part of the read is kept: 39 bases, read in frame from the first base. For CDR1 and CDR2, the germline V gene lists KGHSH and LQKENI. V was cut back by 3 bases and J by 10 bases, leaving a gap of 13 bases between them. The starting material was CD4+ or CD8+ T cells sorted from blood, obtained in a trial of the OX40 agonist ivuxolimab. The TCR sequence derives from an adult with an advanced solid tumor such as melanoma, head and neck, liver or kidney cancer. The chain was built from TRBV18 and TRBJ1-5; the D gene identity is not certain. In nucleotides, the sequence is TGTGCCAGCTCACCGATGACCCTAGAACCCCAGCATTTT. The encoded protein is CASSPMTLEPQHF.